A single sample gave rise to the 15 T cell receptor beta chains below, sequenced in a study of blood T cell repertoires in COVID-19. Libraries were prepared by immunoSEQ multiplex PCR; TCRdb keeps only in-frame clonotypes and omits some of them. The profile covers roughly 300,000 clones, with more than 85% appearing a single time and 1% taken by the ten largest. Input material: PBMCs or T cells enriched from blood (not recorded which). These TCRs come from a woman in her twenties or thirties who had recovered from COVID-19.

As DNA, the CDR3 is TGTGCCAGCAGTTTTCGAGAGAACACTGAAGCTTTCTTT. As protein: CASSFRENTEAFF. This sequence joins TRBV6-2 or TRBV6-3 and TRBJ1-1; D is uncertain. V was cut by 4 bases and J by 1 base, with 7 bases left in between. CDR1 is MNHEY, CDR2 SVGEGT, per germline. The CDR3 is made up of 13 amino acids.

This clone has a handful of counts. V usage is TRBV5-5 and J usage is TRBJ2-3; 8 nucleotides match TRBD1. V was pared by 5 bases and J by 7 bases, with 6 bases of the junction left unmatched. The CDR3 spans 13 residues. Germline CDR1 reads SGHKS; CDR2 reads YYEKEE (reference sequence). The CDR3 nucleotides are TGTGCCAGCAGAGCCGCAGGGGGCAATACGCAGTATTTT. Translating gives CASRAAGGNTQYF.

In the case of this clone: Sequence at one end of the junction differs from germline and may be a read error. The CDR3 here is CASSSGGKRTDTQYF. As DNA, the CDR3 is TGTGCCAGCAGTAGCGGGGGGAAACGCACAGATACGCAGTATTTT. V usage is TRBV19 and J usage is TRBJ2-3, with 10 bases matching TRBD2. Germline lookup yields CDR1 LNHDA and CDR2 SQIVND (reference sequence). CDR3 length: 15 residues.

V gene TRBV9 combines with J gene TRBJ1-1, with TRBD1 matching 8 bases. Per germline, CDR1 SGDLS and CDR2 YYNGEE. Trimming took 4 bases from V and 5 from J; bases not matched to a gene: 4. This CDR3 has 13 amino acids. The CDR3 region is CASSTRGLTEAFF. CDR3 DNA sequence: TGTGCCAGCAGCACCAGGGGGCTAACTGAAGCTTTCTTT.

The chain recombines TRBV11-2 with TRBJ2-3; no reliable D call. The V gene lost 3 bases and the J gene lost 3 bases, with 7 bases spanning the gap. CDR3 length equals 13 residues. Germline loops: CDR1 SGHAT, CDR2 FQNNGV. CDR3 in amino acids: CASSFIQTDTQYF. CDR3 coding DNA: TGTGCCAGCAGCTTTATACAGACAGATACGCAGTATTTT.

Only one count was recorded for this clone. The chain is built from TRBV28 and TRBJ1-5; D unresolved. CDR1 is MDHEN, CDR2 SYDVKM, per germline. The CDR3 length is 13 residues. V was clipped by 4 bases and J by 7 bases, with 11 bases between them. Written as DNA, the CDR3 is TGTGCCAGCAGTTCCCCAGGACTCCAGCCCCAGCATTTT. Translating gives CASSSPGLQPQHF.

The chain links TRBV5-8 to TRBJ2-1; D gene uncertain. The CDR3 is 16 amino acids. From germline, CDR1 is SGHTS and CDR2 YDEGEE. DNA of the CDR3: TGTGCTCAGCCCCAGCAGAGAAGGAGAAGTTACAATGAGCAGTTCTTC. Amino acid sequence: CAQPQQRRRSYNEQFF.

This chain links TRBV2 with TRBJ1-6; D unresolved. The V gene's germline CDR1 is SNHLY and CDR2 FYNNEI. The CDR3 has 13 amino acids. V lost 8 bases, J lost 8 bases, and 13 bases lay in between. The CDR3 DNA sequence: TGTGCCAGCCCCGGGGTTTGGTATTCACCCCTCCACTTT. Translation: CASPGVWYSPLHF.

This clone has only a few counts. V is TRBV6-2 or TRBV6-3 and J is TRBJ1-2; no clear D gene. The V and J ends lost 4 bases and 3 bases respectively, with 6 bases between them. Germline CDR1 reads MNHEY; CDR2 reads SVGEGT. The CDR3 length is 12 residues. CDR3 sequence: CASSLRDYGYTF. Written as DNA, the CDR3 is TGTGCCAGCAGTTTGAGGGACTATGGCTACACCTTC.

The rearrangement uses TRBV28 and TRBJ1-6; no definite D call. CDR1 MDHEN and CDR2 SYDVKM come from the germline V gene. There are 14 residues in the CDR3. V dropped 6 bases and J dropped 7 bases, with 13 bases sitting between them. The CDR3 protein is CASSGGNENSPLHF. CDR3 nucleotides: TGTGCCAGCAGCGGCGGTAATGAGAATTCACCCCTCCACTTT.

The V call is TRBV7-9, the J call TRBJ1-1; 8 nucleotides line up with TRBD1. With V trimmed by 4 bases and J by 0 bases, 10 bases remained unmatched. The CDR3 is 17 amino acids. Germline CDR1 reads SEHNR; CDR2 reads FQNEAQ (reference sequence). The chain's CDR3 is CASSSGGDRTMNTEAFF. CDR3 bases: TGTGCCAGCAGCTCAGGGGGGGACAGGACCATGAACACTGAAGCTTTCTTT.

The chain is built from TRBV7-2 and TRBJ2-3; 12 bases agree with TRBD2. The CDR3 contains 19 residues. Looked up from germline, CDR1 is SGHTA and CDR2 is FQGNSA. V trimming: 0 bases; J trimming: 1 base; junction bases outside the gene matches: 8. For the CDR3, the DNA is TGTGCCAGCAGCTTAGCCGGCCTAGCGGGGGGGCGTGGCACAGATACGCAGTATTTT. Protein sequence: CASSLAGLAGGRGTDTQYF.

The chain joins TRBV7-2 to TRBJ1-6, with TRBD1 identical over 10 bases. The CDR3 extends over 16 amino acids. After removal of 3 bases from V and 7 bases from J, the junction contained 6 bases not matched to a gene. From germline, CDR1 is SGHTA and CDR2 FQGNSA. CDR3 loop: CASSFFPGQGNSPLHF. The CDR3 region has the DNA TGTGCCAGCAGCTTTTTCCCGGGACAGGGGAATTCACCCCTCCACTTT.

This clone was counted only a few times. The chain has TRBV3-1 (or the pseudogene TRBV3-2) and TRBJ2-3; the D gene is possibly TRBD1 (5 bases). Germline V gene sequence: CDR1 LGHDT, CDR2 YNNKEL (reference sequence). V was clipped by 6 bases and J by 1 base, with 14 bases between them. This CDR3 region has 15 residues. The CDR3: CASRYRTGRTDTQYF. DNA for the CDR3: TGTGCCAGCAGGTACAGGACCGGCCGCACAGATACGCAGTATTTT.

This chain joins TRBV7-9 and TRBJ2-5; 11 bases are shared with TRBD2. The CDR3 has 15 amino acids. Germline CDR1 and CDR2: SEHNR and FQNEAQ (reference sequence). After removal of 5 bases from V and 5 bases from J, the junction contained 7 bases not matched to a gene. The CDR3 loop is CASSDSGGARETQYF. CDR3 in DNA: TGTGCCAGCAGCGATAGCGGGGGGGCCCGCGAGACCCAGTACTTC.